The following is a TCR beta chain sequence with its context. Its antigen specificity is not known. Base qualities are not provided; no much larger clone lies one nucleotide away. TCRbeta CDR3 regions were amplified and barcoded by two-step multiplex PCR on the immunoSEQ human TCRbeta survey platform. Sequencing of the libraries was done on Illumina instruments, and IgH was sequenced in parallel from the same samples. The authors' pipeline ran thus. To remove PCR and sequencing errors, raw reads were filtered against IMGT V, D, J definitions and grouped with a nearest-neighbor algorithm. A clone was defined as an identical nucleotide sequence, and differential abundance between tissues was tested with a Fisher exact test for each clone using a pFDR threshold of p<0.01. A minimum inclusion filter of 10 in either sample excluded clones with frequencies too low for statistical inference. The immunoSEQ Analyzer was used for pairwise clonal comparisons, while IMGT tools were used to assess gene family usage. In TCRdb, the immuneACCESS table is reduced to in-frame sequences with V and J assigned. These tables do not hold every clone; where another copy was compared, an unresolved V gene accounts for under half, and the others remain unexplained. V and J calls and clone size follow that table, whereas D and trimming were derived from the DNA. This sample has 95,000 to 100,000 clones in its table, and 60% to 80% of those were observed once. 1.5% to 2% of the sample belongs to the ten largest clones.

This specimen comes from a study of fetal regulatory T cell absence and autoimmunity (dated by TCRdb to about 2017). About the full investigation: The IPEX patients showed exocrine pancreas autoimmunity in the absence of clinical diabetes.

CDR3 length: 15 amino acids, cysteine to phenylalanine. CDR3 DNA is the only sequence kept; it has 45 bases, read in frame from the first base. CDR1 and CDR2 are read off the germline V gene as SGHVS and FNYEAQ. Trimming removed 1 base from V and 6 bases from J; the gene matches leave 1 base unexplained. Here is what the overall study found, with its caveats: The TCR compartment showed significant oligoclonal enrichment in pancreas versus cord blood, with some top clones over 85-fold enriched. TRB gene family usage was broadly similar between cord blood and pancreas, resembling published neonatal and adult repertoires. The oligoclonal enrichment was taken as support for antigen-driven autoimmunity in the pancreas before birth in IPEX syndrome.

Repertoire sequencing was done on genomic DNA taken from frozen pancreas tissue. The DNeasy Blood and Tissue Kit was used to extract roughly 1.9-3.2 ug of genomic DNA from either umbilical cord blood or frozen pancreas. Sequencing input: pancreas tissue. This TCR was recovered from a male donor with IPEX syndrome. The chain was built from TRBV7-6 and TRBJ2-2, with TRBD2 identical over 11 junction bases. CDR3 region: CASSLVAGGPGELFF. The DNA sequence is given as TGTGCCAGCAGCTTAGTAGCGGGAGGGCCCGGGGAGCTGTTTTTT. The variable domain in full, with residues beyond the CDR3 obtained from the reference TRBV7-6 and TRBJ2-2 genes, is GAGVSQSPRYKVTKRGQDVALRCDPISGHVSLYWYRQALGQGPEFLTYFNYEAQQDKSGLPNDRFSAERPEGSISTLTIQRTEQRDSAMYRCASSLVAGGPGELFFGEGSRLTVL.